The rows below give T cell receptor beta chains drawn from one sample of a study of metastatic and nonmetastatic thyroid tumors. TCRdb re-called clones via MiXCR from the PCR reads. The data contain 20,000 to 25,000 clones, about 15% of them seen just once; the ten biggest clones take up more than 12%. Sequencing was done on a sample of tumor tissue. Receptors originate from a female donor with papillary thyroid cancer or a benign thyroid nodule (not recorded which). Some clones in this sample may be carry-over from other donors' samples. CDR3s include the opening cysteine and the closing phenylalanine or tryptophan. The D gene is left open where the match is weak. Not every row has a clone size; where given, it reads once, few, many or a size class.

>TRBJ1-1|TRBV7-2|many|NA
TGTGCCAGCAGCTTAGCCCTGGGAGGAGTGGACGCTGAAGCTTTCTTT
CASSLALGGVDAEAFF
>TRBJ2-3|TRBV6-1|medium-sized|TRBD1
TGTGCCAGCAGTGACAGGGGGCAAGAGACAGATACGCAGTATTTT
CASSDRGQETDTQYF
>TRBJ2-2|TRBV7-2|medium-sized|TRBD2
TGTGCCAGCAGCTCCCTGACTAGCGGGAGGCCCAACACCGGGGAGCTGTTTTTT
CASSSLTSGRPNTGELFF
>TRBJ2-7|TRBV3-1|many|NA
TGTGCCAGCAGCCAAGGGTGGTTCGCACTCGAGCAGTACTTC
CASSQGWFALEQYF
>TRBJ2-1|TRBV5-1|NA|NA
TGCGCCAGCAGCCACGAAACAGCGGACCCAGCCAATGAGAAGCTCTTC
CASSHETADPANEKLF
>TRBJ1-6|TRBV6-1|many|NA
TGTGCCAGCATGCCCGGACTTGGGGGAAATTCACCCCTCCACTTT
CASMPGLGGNSPLHF
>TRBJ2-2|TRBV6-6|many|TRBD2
TGTGCCAGCAGTTACAGATTGACTAGCGGGACGAACACCGGGGAGCTGTTTTTT
CASSYRLTSGTNTGELFF
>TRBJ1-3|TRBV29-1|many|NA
TGCAGCGTTGAAGCCAGGGGTTGGGGAAACACCATATATTTT
CSVEARGWGNTIYF
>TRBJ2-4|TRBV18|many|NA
TGTGCCAGCTCACCGCCGCACCCAGGGACCAAAAACATTCAGTACTTC
CASSPPHPGTKNIQYF
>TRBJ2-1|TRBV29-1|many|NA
TGCAGCGCCCGAAGGGGGGGCTCCTACAATGAGCAGTTCTTC
CSARRGGSYNEQFF
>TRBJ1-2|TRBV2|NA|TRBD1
TGTGCCAGCACCTCCGGGGCACAGGGGGCGAATGACTACACCTTC
CASTSGAQGANDYTF
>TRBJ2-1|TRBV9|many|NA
TGTGCCAGCAGCGTAATTGGACAGAGCTCCTACAATGAGCAGTTCTTC
CASSVIGQSSYNEQFF
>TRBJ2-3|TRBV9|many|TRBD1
TGTGCCAGCAGCGCCTTTTCGGGACAGGGTCCAGATACGCAGTATTTT
CASSAFSGQGPDTQYF
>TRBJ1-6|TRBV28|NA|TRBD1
TGTGCCAGCAGTTCGGGACAGTTCCATTCACCCCTCCACTTT
CASSSGQFHSPLHF